This T cell receptor beta chain was sequenced in a study of cytomegalovirus exposure and HLA in healthy donors. Overall study findings and caveats: Being productive about 90% or about 30% of the time was typical of most TCR beta V segments in an earlier analysis. Researchers reported in a later analysis that a missense DCLRE1C variant was tied to TCR beta V- and J-gene trimming. One later analysis reportedly identified an Asian-associated ancestry cluster that showed fewer N-insertions than the roughly 640-donor mean.

Vbeta (60) and Jbeta (13) primers were used in the PCR. Profiling relied on immunoSEQ multiplex PCR, and the TCRdb table lists in-frame clones only, not all of them. This sample has some 190,000 clones, with roughly 77% found just once. This clone was seen a few times. Its antigen is as yet unknown. Sequencing was performed on PBMCs. The sequence came from a woman between 25 and 40 years old in good health and CMV-seropositive.

The CDR3: CASSYSLAGADEQYF. CDR3 sequence (DNA): TGCGCCAGCAGCTACTCCTTAGCGGGGGCTGACGAGCAGTACTTC. The V call is TRBV4-3, the J call TRBJ2-7; TRBD2 matches 9 bases. J gave up 5 bases and V 5 bases, and 10 bases lay outside the gene matches. Germline V gives CDR1 LGHNA, CDR2 YSLEER. The CDR3 is 15 residues long.